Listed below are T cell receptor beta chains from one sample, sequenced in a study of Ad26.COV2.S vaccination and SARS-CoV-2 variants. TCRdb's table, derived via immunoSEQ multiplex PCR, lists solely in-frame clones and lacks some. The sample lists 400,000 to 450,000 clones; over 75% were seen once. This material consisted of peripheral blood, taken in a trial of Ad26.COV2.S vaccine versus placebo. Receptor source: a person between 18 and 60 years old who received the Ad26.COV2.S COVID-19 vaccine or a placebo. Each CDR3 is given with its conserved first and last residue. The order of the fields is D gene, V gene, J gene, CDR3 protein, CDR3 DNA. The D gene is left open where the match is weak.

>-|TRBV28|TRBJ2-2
CASSLMRGALTGELFF
TGTGCCAGCAGTTTAATGCGGGGCGCGTTGACCGGGGAGCTGTTTTTT
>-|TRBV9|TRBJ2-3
CASSVEVLTDTQYF
TGTGCCAGCAGCGTAGAAGTTTTGACAGATACGCAGTATTTT
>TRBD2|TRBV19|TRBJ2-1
CASSIAGGPNEQFF
TGTGCCAGTAGTATTGCGGGAGGGCCAAATGAGCAGTTCTTC
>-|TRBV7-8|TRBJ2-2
CASSSWGLPNTGELFF
TGTGCCAGCAGCTCGTGGGGTCTCCCGAACACCGGGGAGCTGTTTTTT
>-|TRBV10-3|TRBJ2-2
CAITTAGELFF
TGTGCCATCACGACTGCCGGGGAGCTGTTTTTT
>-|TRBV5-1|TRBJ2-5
CASTGDGGTQYF
TGCGCCAGCACGGGAGATGGGGGGACCCAGTACTTC
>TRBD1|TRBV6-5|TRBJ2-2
CASSAGTGWTGELFF
TGTGCCAGCAGCGCTGGGACAGGGTGGACCGGGGAGCTGTTTTTT
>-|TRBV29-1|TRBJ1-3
CSVEDSPDYSGNTIYF
TGCAGCGTTGAGGACTCTCCGGATTACTCTGGAAACACCATATATTTT
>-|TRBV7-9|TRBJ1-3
CASTVDTGNTIYF
TGTGCCAGCACCGTTGACACTGGAAACACCATATATTTT
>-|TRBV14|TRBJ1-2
CASSQVLGAFGYTF
TGTGCCAGCAGCCAAGTACTAGGGGCGTTCGGCTACACCTTC
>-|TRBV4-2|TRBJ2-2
CASSHRTADNTGELFF
TGTGCCAGCAGCCACAGGACCGCCGACAACACCGGGGAGCTGTTTTTT